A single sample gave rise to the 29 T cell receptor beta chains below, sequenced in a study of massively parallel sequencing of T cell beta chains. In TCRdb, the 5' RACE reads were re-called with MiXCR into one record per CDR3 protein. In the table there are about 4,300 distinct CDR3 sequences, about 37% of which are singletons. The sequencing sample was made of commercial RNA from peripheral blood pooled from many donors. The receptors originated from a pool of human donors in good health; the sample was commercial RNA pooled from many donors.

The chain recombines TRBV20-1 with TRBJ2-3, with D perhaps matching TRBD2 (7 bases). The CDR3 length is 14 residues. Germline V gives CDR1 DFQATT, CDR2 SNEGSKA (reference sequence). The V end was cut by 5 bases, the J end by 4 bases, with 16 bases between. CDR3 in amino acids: CSAREGGEADTQYF. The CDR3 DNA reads TGCAGTGCTCGCGAGGGGGGGGAGGCAGATACGCAGTATTTT.

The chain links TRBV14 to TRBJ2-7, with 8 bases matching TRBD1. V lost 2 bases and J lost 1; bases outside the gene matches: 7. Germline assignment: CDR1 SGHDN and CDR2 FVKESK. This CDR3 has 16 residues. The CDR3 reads CASSQSTGVVSYEQYF. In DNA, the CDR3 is TGTGCCAGCAGCCAATCGACAGGGGTGGTATCCTACGAGCAGTACTTC.

CDR3 sequence reads: CSARDGPGRREAFF. CDR3 sequence (DNA): TGCAGTGCTAGAGATGGACCGGGGCGGCGTGAAGCTTTCTTT. The chain uses TRBV20-1 and TRBJ1-1; tentatively, D is TRBD1 (5 bases). Germline CDR1 is DFQATT and CDR2 is SNEGSKA (reference sequence). The CDR3 covers 14 residues. The ends were cut back, 0 bases at V and 7 bases at J, with 15 bases in the middle.

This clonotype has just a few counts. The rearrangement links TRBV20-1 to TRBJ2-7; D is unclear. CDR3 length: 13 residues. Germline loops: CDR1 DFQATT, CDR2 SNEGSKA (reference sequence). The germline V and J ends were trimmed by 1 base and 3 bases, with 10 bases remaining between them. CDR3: CSARGGGNYEQYF. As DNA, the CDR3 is TGCAGTGCTAGAGGTGGCGGTAACTACGAGCAGTACTTC.

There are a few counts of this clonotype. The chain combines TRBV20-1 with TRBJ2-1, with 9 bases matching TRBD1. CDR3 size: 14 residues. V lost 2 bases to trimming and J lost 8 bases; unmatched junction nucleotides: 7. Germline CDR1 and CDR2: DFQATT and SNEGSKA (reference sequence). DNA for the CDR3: TGCAGTGCTAGATCGGACAGGGGCATCGATGAGCAGTTCTTC. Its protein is CSARSDRGIDEQFF.

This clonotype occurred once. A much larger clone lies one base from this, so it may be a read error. In DNA, the CDR3 is TGCGCCAGCTGTAGGGGGACGAACACTGAAGCTTTCTTT. As protein: CASCRGTNTEAFF. This sequence joins TRBV5-1 and TRBJ1-1, with D possibly matching TRBD1 (6 bases). With 7 bases removed from V and 1 base from J, the gap between germline ends came to 11 bases. The CDR3 runs 13 residues. The germline V gene encodes CDR1 SGHRS and CDR2 YFSETQ.

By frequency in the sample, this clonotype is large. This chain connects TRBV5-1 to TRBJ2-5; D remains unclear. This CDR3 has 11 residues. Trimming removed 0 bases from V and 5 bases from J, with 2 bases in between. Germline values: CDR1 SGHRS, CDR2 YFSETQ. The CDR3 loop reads CASSLVETQYF. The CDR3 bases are TGCGCCAGCAGCTTGGTTGAGACCCAGTACTTC. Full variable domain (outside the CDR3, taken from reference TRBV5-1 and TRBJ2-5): KAGVTQTPRYLIKTRGQQVTLSCSPISGHRSVSWYQQTPGQGLQFLFEYFSETQRNKGNFPGRFSGRQFSNSRSEMNVSTLELGDSALYLCASSLVETQYFGPGTRLLVL.

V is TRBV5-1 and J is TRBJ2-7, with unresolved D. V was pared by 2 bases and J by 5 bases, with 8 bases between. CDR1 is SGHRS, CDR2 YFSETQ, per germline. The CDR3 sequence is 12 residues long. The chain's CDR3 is CASSLGMDEQYF. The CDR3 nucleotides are TGCGCCAGCAGCTTAGGCATGGACGAGCAGTACTTC.

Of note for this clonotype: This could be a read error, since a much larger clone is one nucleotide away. The CDR3 reads CSVDRGDTGELFF. DNA of the CDR3: TGCAGCGTTGACAGGGGAGACACCGGGGAGCTGTTTTTT. The chain couples TRBV29-1 to TRBJ2-2; possible D gene TRBD1, 6 bases. Looked up from germline, CDR1 is SQVTM and CDR2 is ANQGSEA. V was clipped by 3 bases and J by 3 bases, with 8 bases between them. CDR3 length: 13 amino acids.

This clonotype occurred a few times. CDR3 nucleotide sequence: TGCAGTGCTAGTCGGGCAGGGGGTAGTCAACTGTTTTTT. This sequence encodes CSASRAGGSQLFF. The chain joins TRBV20-1 to TRBJ1-4; 7 bases line up with TRBD1. This CDR3 has 13 residues. J was trimmed by 12 bases and V by 3 bases; bases with no gene match: 10. CDR1 DFQATT and CDR2 SNEGSKA come from the germline V gene (reference sequence).

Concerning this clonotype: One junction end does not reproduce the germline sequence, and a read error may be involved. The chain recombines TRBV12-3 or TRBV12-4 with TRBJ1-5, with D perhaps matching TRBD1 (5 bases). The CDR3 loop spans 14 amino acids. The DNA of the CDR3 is TGTGCCAGCAGTTTAATCGACAGCACTCAGCCCCAGCATTTT. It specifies CASSLIDSTQPQHF.

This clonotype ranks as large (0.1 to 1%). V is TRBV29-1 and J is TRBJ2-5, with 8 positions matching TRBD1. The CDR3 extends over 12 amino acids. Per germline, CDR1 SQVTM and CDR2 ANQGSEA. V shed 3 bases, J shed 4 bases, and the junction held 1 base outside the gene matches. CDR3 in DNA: TGCAGCGTTGAGGGGACAGGAGAGACCCAGTACTTC. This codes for CSVEGTGETQYF.

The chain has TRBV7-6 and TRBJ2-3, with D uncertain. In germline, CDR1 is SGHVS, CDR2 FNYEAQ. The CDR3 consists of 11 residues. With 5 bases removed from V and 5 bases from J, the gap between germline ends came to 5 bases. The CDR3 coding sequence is TGTGCCAGCAGCGTAGGAGATACGCAGTATTTT. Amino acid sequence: CASSVGDTQYF.

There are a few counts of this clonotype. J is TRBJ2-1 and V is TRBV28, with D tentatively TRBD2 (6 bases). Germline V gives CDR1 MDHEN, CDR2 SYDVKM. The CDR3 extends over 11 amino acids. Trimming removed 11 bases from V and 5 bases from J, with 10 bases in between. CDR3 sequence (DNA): TGTGCCGGGGGGAGCCACAATGAGCAGTTCTTC. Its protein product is CAGGSHNEQFF.

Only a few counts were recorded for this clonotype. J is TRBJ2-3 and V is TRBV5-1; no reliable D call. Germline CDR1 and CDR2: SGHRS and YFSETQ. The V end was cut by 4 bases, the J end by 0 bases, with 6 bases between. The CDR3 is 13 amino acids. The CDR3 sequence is CASSRLSTDTQYF. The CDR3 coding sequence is TGCGCCAGCAGCCGACTTAGCACAGATACGCAGTATTTT.

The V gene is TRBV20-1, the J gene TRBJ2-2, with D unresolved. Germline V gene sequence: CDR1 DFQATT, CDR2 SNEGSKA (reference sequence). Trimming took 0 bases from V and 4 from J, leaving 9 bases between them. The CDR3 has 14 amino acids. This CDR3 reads CSARDPFGTGELFF. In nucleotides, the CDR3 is TGCAGTGCTAGAGACCCATTTGGCACCGGGGAGCTGTTTTTT.

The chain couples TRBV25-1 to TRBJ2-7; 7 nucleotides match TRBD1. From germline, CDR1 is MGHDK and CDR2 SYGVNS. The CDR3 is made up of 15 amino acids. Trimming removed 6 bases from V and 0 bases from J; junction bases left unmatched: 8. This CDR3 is CASSPPRQGSYEQYF. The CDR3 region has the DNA TGTGCCAGCAGCCCCCCCAGACAGGGCTCCTACGAGCAGTACTTC.

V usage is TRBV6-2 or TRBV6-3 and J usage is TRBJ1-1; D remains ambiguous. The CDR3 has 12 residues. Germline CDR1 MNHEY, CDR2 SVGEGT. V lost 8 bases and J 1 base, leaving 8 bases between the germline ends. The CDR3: CASRVRNTEAFF. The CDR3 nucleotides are TGTGCCAGCCGAGTCAGGAACACTGAAGCTTTCTTT.

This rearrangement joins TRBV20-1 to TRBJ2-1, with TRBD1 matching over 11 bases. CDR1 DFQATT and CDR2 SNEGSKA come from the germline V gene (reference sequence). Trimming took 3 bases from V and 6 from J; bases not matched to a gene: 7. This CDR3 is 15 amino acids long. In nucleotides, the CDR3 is TGCAGTGCTAGCGGACAGGGGGCGGGGTCCAATGAGCAGTTCTTC. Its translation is CSASGQGAGSNEQFF.

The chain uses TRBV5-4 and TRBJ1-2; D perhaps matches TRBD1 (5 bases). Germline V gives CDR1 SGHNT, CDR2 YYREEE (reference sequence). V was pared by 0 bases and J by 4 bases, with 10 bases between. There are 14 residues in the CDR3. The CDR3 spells CASSLGDGFYGYTF. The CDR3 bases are TGTGCCAGCAGCTTGGGGGACGGATTCTATGGCTACACCTTC. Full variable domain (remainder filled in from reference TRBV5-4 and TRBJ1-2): ETGVTQSPTHLIKTRGQQVTLRCSSQSGHNTVSWYQQALGQGPQFIFQYYREEENGRGNFPPRFSGLQFPNYSSELNVNALELDDSALYLCASSLGDGFYGYTFGSGTRLTVV.

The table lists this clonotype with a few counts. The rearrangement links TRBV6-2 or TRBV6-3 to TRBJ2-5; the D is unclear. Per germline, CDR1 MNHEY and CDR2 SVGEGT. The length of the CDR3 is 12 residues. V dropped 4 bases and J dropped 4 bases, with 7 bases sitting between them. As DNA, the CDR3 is TGTGCCAGCAGTTTGCTTGGAGAGACCCAGTACTTC. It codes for CASSLLGETQYF.

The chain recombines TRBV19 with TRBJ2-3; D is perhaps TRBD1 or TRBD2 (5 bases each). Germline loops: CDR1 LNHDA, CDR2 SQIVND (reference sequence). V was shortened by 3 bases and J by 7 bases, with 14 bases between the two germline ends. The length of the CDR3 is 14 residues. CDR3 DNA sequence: TGTGCCAGTAGTATCTTGGGGGTCGACTATACGCAGTATTTT. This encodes CASSILGVDYTQYF.

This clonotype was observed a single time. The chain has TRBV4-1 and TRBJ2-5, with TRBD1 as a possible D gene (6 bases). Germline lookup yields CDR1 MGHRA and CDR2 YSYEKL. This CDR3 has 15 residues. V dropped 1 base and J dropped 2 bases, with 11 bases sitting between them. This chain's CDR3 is CASSQVGAGQETQYF. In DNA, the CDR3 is TGCGCCAGCAGCCAAGTGGGGGCAGGTCAAGAGACCCAGTACTTC.

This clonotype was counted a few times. The CDR3 DNA sequence: TGTGCCATCAGTGTAAATGGGGTTCGGTATGGCTACACCTTC. Its translation: CAISVNGVRYGYTF. The chain is built from TRBV10-3 and TRBJ1-2; no reliable D call. V lost 4 bases to trimming and J lost 5 bases, with 14 bases between them. The CDR3 loop spans 14 amino acids. Germline V CDR1 and CDR2: ENHRY, SYGVKD.

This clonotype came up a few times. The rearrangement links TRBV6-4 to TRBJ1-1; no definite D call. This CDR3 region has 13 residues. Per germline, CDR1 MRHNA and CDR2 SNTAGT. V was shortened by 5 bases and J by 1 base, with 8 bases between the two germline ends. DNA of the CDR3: TGTGCCAGCAGTATGGGATCGAACACTGAAGCTTTCTTT. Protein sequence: CASSMGSNTEAFF.

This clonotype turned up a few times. CDR3 sequence: CASSYSLTGSYEQYF. The CDR3 nucleotides are TGTGCCAGCAGTTACTCGCTTACGGGATCCTACGAGCAGTACTTC. The J gene is TRBJ2-7, the V gene TRBV6-2 or TRBV6-3, with a tentative D call TRBD2 (5 bases). The CDR3 is 15 residues long. CDR1 and CDR2 (germline): MNHEY, SVGEGT. V was pared by 0 bases and J by 1 base, with 10 bases between.

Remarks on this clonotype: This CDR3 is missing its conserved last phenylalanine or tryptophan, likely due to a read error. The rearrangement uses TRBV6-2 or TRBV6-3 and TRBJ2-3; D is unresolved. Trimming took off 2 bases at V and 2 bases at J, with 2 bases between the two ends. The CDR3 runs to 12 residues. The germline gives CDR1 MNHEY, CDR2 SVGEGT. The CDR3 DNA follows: TGTGCCAGCAGTTACACCACAGATACGCAGTATGTT. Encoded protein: CASSYTTDTQYV.

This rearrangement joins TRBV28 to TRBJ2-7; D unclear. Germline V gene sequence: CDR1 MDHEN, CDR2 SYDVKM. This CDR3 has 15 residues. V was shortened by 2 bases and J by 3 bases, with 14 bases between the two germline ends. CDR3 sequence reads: CASSLEVTKVYEQYF. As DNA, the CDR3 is TGTGCCAGCAGTTTAGAGGTGACAAAGGTCTACGAGCAGTACTTC. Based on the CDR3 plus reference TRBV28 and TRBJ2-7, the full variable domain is DVKVTQSSRYLVKRTGEKVFLECVQDMDHENMFWYRQDPGLGLRLIYFSYDVKMKEKGDIPEGYSVSREKKERFSLILESASTNQTSMYLCASSLEVTKVYEQYFGPGTRLTVT.

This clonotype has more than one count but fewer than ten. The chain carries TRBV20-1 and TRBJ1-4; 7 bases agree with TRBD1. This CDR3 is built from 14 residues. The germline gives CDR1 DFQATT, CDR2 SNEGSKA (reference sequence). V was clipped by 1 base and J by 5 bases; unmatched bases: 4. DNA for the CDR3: TGCAGTGCTAGAGGGGACAGTTCGAATGAAAAACTGTTTTTT. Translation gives CSARGDSSNEKLFF.